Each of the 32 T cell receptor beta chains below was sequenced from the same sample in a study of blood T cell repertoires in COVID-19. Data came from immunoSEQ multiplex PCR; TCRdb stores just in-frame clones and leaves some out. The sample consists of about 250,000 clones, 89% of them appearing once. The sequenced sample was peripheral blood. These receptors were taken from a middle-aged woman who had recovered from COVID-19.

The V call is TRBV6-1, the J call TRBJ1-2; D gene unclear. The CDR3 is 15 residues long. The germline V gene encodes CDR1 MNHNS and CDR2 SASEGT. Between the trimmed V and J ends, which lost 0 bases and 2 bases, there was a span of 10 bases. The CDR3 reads CASSEAPTGNYGYTF. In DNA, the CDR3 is TGTGCCAGCAGTGAAGCTCCGACGGGGAACTATGGCTACACCTTC.

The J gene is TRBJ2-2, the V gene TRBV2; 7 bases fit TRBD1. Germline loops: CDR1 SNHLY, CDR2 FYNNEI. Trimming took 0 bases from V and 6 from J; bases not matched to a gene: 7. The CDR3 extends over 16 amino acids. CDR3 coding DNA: TGTGCCAGCAGTGAAGCTTATGGGCAGGGGGCCGGGGAGCTGTTTTTT. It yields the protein CASSEAYGQGAGELFF. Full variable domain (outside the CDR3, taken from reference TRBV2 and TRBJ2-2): EPEVTQTPSHQVTQMGQEVILRCVPISNHLYFYWYRQILGQKVEFLVSFYNNEISEKSEIFDDQFSVERPDGSNFTLKIRSTKLEDSAMYFCASSEAYGQGAGELFFGEGSRLTVL.

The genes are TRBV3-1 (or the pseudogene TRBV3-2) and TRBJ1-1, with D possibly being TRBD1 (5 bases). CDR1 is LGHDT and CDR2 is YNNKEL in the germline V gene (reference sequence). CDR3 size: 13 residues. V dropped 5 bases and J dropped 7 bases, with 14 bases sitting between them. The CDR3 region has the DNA TGTGCCAGCAGCACAGGACAAACGAGTGAAGCTTTCTTT. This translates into CASSTGQTSEAFF.

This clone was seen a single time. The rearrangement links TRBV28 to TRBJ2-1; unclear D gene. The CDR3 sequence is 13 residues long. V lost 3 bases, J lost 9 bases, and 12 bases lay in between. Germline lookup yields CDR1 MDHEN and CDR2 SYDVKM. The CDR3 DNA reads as TGTGCCAGCAGTTTCCCCGTCCCTAGTGAGCAGTTCTTC. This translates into CASSFPVPSEQFF.

The CDR3 loop is CASSQGGIRGNEQFF. The CDR3 nucleotides read TGTGCCAGCAGCCAAGGGGGTATTAGGGGCAATGAGCAGTTCTTC. V usage is TRBV28 and J usage is TRBJ2-1; D is possibly TRBD1 (6 bases). The CDR3 runs to 15 residues. Germline CDR1 and CDR2: MDHEN and SYDVKM. The V and J ends lost 6 bases and 6 bases respectively, with 18 bases between them.

DNA of the CDR3: TGTGCCAGCAGCTTAATACTAGCGGGAGGGAACAATGAGCAGTTCTTC. Translation gives CASSLILAGGNNEQFF. The chain couples TRBV11-3 to TRBJ2-1; the match to TRBD2 covers 13 bases. V dropped 2 bases and J dropped 5; count of bases not matched to a gene: 3. Germline values: CDR1 SGHNT, CDR2 YENEEA. This CDR3 is 16 amino acids long. The full variable domain, its missing parts supplied by reference TRBV11-3 and TRBJ2-1, is EAGVVQSPRYKIIEKKQPVAFWCNPISGHNTLYWYLQNLGQGPELLIRYENEEAVDDSQLPKDRFSAERLKGVDSTLKIQPAELGDSAVYLCASSLILAGGNNEQFFGPGTRLTVL.

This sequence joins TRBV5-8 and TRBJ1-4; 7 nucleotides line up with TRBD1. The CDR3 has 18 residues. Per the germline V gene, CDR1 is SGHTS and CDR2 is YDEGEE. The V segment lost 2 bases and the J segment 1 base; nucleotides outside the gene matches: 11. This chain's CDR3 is CASSFWYPNRGTNEKLFF. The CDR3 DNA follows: TGTGCCAGCAGCTTCTGGTACCCGAACAGGGGAACTAATGAAAAACTGTTTTTT.

The CDR3 DNA sequence: TGTGCCAGCAGCCCTTCTGCGGGCACCATATATTTT. Translation gives CASSPSAGTIYF. This sequence joins TRBV3-1 (or the pseudogene TRBV3-2) and TRBJ1-3; no reliable D call. Germline V gene data show CDR1 as LGHDT and CDR2 as YNNKEL (reference sequence). With 4 bases removed from V and 9 bases from J, the gap between germline ends came to 10 bases. This CDR3 comprises 12 residues.

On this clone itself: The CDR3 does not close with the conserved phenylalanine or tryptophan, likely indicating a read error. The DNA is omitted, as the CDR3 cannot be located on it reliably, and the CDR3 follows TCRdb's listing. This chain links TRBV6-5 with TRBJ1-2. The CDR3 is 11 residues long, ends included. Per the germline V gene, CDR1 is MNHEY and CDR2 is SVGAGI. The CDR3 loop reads CASIRGGRINL.

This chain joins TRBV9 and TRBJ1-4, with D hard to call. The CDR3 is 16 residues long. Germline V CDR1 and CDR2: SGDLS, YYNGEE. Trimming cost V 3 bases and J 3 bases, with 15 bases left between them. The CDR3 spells CASSAQRTHANEKLFF. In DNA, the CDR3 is TGTGCCAGCAGCGCCCAGAGGACTCATGCTAATGAAAAACTGTTTTTT.

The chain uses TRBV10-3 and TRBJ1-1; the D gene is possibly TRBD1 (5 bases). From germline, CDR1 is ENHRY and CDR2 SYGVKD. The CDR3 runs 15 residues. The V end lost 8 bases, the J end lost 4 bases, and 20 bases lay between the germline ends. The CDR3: CAIGITGGSVTEAFF. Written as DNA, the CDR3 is TGTGCCATCGGGATTACTGGGGGGTCCGTCACTGAAGCTTTCTTT.

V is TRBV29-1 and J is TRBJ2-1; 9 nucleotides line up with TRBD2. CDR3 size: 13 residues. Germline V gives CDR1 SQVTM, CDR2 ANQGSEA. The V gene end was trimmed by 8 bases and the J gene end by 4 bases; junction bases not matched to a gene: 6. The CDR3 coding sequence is TGCAGCATACAGCGGGAGGCATACAATGAGCAGTTCTTC. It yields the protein CSIQREAYNEQFF.

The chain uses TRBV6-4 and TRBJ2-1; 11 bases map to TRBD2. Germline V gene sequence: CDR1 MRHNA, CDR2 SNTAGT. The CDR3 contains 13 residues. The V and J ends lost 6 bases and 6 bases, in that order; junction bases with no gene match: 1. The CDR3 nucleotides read TGTGCCAGCAGCGGACTAGCGGGCAATGAGCAGTTCTTC. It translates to CASSGLAGNEQFF.

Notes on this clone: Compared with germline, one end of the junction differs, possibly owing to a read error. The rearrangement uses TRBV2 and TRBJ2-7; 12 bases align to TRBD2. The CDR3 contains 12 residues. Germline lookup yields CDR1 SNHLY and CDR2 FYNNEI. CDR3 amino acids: CASSEALAGGLF. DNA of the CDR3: TGTGCCAGCAGTGAAGCGCTAGCGGGGGGGCTCTTC.

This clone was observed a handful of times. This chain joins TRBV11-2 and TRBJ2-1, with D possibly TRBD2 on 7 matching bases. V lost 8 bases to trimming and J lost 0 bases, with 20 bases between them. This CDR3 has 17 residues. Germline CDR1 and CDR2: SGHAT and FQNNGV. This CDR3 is CASAPGRGLNSYNEQFF. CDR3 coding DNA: TGTGCCAGCGCTCCCGGGCGGGGGCTAAACTCCTACAATGAGCAGTTCTTC.

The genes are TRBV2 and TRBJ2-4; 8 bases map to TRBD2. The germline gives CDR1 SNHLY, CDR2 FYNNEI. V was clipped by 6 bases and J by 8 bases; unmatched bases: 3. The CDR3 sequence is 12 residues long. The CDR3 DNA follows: TGTGCCAGCAGCGGGGGGGCCTACATTCAGTACTTC. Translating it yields CASSGGAYIQYF.

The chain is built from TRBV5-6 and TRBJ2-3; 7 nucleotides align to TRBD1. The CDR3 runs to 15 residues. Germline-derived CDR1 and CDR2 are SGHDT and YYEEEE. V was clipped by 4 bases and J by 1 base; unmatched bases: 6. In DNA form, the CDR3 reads TGTGCCAGCAGCGCAACCGGGACAGGCACAGATACGCAGTATTTT. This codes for CASSATGTGTDTQYF.

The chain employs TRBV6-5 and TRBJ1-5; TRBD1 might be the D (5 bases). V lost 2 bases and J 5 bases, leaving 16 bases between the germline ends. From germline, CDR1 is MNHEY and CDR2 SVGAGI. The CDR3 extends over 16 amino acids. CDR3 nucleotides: TGTGCCAGCAGTTACGGGGGGTTCGGTTGGGATCAGCCCCAGCATTTT. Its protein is CASSYGGFGWDQPQHF.

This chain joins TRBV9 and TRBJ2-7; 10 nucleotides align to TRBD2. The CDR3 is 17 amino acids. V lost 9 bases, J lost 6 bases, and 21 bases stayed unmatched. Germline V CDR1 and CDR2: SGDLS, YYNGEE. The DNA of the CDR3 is TGTGCCACAAAGTGGGGTCTAGCGGGAGCAAGCATCAGCGAGCAGTACGTC. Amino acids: CATKWGLAGASISEQYV.

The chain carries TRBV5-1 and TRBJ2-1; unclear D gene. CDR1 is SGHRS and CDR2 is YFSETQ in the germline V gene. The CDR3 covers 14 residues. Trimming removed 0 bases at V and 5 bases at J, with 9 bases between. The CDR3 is CASSLEQANNEQFF. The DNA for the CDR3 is TGCGCCAGCAGCTTGGAGCAGGCCAACAATGAGCAGTTCTTC.

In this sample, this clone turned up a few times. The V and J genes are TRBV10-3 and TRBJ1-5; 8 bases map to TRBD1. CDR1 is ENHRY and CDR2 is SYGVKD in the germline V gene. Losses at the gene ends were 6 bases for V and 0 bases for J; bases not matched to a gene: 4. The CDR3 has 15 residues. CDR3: CAISLTGDSNQPQHF. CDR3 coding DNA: TGTGCCATCAGCCTGACAGGGGATAGCAATCAGCCCCAGCATTTT.

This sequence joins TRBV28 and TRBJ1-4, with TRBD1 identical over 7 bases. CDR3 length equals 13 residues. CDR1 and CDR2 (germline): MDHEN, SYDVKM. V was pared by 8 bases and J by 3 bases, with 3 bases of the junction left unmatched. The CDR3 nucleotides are TGTGCCAGCGGGGGACAGCCTAATGAAAAACTGTTTTTT. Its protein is CASGGQPNEKLFF.

The CDR3 here is CASSFSGGGEKLFF. CDR3 bases: TGTGCCAGCAGTTTCAGCGGGGGAGGCGAAAAACTGTTTTTT. The V gene is TRBV28, the J gene TRBJ1-4, with a weak D call TRBD1 (5 bases). Trimming cost V 3 bases and J 8 bases, with 13 bases left between them. In germline, CDR1 is MDHEN, CDR2 SYDVKM. CDR3 length: 14 residues.

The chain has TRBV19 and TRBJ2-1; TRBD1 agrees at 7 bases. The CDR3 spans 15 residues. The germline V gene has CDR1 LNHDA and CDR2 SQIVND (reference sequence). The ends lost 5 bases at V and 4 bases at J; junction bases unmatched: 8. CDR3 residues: CASSAKAGGYNEQFF. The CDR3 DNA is TGTGCCAGTAGTGCGAAGGCAGGGGGATACAATGAGCAGTTCTTC. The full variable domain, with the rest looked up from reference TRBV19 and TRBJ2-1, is DGGITQSPKYLFRKEGQNVTLSCEQNLNHDAMYWYRQDPGQGLRLIYYSQIVNDFQKGDIAEGYSVSREKKESFPLTVTSAQKNPTAFYLCASSAKAGGYNEQFFGPGTRLTVL.

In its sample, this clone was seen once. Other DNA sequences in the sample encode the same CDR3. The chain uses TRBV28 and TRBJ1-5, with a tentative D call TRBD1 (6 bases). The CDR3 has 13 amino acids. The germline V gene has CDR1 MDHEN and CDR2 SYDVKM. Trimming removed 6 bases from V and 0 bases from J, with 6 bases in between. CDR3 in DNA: TGTGCCAGCAGGGGGGCTAGCAATCAGCCCCAGCATTTT. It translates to CASRGASNQPQHF.

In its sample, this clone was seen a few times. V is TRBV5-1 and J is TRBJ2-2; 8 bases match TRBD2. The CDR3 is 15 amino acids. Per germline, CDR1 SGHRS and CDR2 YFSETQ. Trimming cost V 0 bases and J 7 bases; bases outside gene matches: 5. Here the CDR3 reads CASSLVAGGHGELFF. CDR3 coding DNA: TGCGCCAGCAGCTTGGTGGCGGGGGGCCACGGGGAGCTGTTTTTT.

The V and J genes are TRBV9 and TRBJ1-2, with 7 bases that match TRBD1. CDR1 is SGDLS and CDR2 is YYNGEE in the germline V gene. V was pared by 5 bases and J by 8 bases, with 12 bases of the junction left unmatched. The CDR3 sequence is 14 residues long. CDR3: CASSPGQTPGGYTF. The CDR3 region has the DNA TGTGCCAGCAGTCCGGGACAGACTCCGGGAGGCTACACCTTC.

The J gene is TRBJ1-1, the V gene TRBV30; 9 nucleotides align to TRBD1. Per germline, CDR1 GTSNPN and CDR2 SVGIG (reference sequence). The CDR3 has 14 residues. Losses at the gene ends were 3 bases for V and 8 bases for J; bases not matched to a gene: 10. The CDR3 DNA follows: TGTGCCTGGAGCGTTGGACAGGGGCCTCTAGAAGCTTTCTTT. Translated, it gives CAWSVGQGPLEAFF.

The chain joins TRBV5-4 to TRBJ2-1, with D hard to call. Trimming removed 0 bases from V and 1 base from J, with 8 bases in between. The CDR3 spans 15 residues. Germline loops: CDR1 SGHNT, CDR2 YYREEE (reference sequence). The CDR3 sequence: CASSLGQASYNEQFF. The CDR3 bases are TGTGCCAGCAGCTTGGGGCAGGCGTCCTACAATGAGCAGTTCTTC.

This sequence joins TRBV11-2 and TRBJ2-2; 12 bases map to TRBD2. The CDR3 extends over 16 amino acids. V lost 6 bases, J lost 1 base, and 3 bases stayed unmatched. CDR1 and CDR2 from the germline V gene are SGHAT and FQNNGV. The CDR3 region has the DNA TGTGCCAGCAGACCGGGACTAGCGGGGAACACCGGGGAGCTGTTTTTT. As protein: CASRPGLAGNTGELFF.

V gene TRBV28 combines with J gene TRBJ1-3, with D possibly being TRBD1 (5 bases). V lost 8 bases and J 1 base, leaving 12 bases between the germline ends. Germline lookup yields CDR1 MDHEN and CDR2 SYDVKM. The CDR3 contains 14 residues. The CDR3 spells CASYPGGSGNTIYF. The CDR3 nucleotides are TGTGCCAGCTATCCCGGGGGTTCTGGAAACACCATATATTTT.

The CDR3 coding sequence is TGTGCCAGCAGCTTGACCGGGACAGGGGATGAGACCCAGTACTTC. Its protein is CASSLTGTGDETQYF. This chain uses TRBV5-4 with TRBJ2-5, with TRBD1 matching over 10 bases. Per germline, CDR1 SGHNT and CDR2 YYREEE (reference sequence). The CDR3 has 15 residues. V was clipped by 1 base and J by 5 bases; unmatched bases: 5.